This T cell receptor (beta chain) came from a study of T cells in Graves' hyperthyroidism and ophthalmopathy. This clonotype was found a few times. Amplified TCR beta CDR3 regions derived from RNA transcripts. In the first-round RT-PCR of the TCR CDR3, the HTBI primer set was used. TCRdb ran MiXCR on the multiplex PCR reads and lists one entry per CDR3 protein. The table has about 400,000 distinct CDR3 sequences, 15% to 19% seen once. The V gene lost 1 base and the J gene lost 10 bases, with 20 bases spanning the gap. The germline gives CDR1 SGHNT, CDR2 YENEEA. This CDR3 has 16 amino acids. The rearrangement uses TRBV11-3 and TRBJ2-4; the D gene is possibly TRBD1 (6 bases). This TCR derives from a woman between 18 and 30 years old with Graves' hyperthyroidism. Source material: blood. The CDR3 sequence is CASSLGGTGLKRIQYF. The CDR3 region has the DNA TGTGCCAGCAGCTTAGGGGGAACAGGGCTCAAGCGGATTCAGTACTTC.